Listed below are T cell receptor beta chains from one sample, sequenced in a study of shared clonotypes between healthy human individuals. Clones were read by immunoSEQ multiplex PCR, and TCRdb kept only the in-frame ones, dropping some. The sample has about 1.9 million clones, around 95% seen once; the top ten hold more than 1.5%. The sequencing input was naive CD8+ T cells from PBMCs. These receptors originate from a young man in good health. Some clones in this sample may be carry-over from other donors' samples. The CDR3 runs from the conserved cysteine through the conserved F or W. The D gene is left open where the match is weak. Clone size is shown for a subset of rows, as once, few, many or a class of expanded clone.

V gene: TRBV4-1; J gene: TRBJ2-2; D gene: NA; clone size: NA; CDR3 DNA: TGCGCCAGCAGCCATTGGGGCACCGGGGAGCTGTTTTTT; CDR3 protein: CASSHWGTGELFF
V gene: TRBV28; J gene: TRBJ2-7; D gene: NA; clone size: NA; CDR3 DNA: TGTGCCAGCAGCCTATCTAGCGAGAACTCCTACGAGCAGTACTTC; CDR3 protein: CASSLSSENSYEQYF
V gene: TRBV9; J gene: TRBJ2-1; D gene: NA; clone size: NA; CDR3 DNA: TGTGCCAGCAGCGGCGGTGAGCCTAGCAGGTCCTACAATGAGCAGTTCTTC; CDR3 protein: CASSGGEPSRSYNEQFF
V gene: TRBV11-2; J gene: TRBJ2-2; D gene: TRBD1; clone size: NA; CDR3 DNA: TGTGCCAGCAGCTTATCGACAGGGGCCGGGGAGCTGTTTTTT; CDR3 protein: CASSLSTGAGELFF
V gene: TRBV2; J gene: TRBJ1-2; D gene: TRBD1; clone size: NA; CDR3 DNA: TGTGCCAGCAGTGAGGGGCAGGGGGCTAACTATGGCTACACCTTC; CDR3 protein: CASSEGQGANYGYTF
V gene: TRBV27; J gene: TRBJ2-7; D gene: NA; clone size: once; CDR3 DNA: TGTGCCAGCAGTCCCCTTGATCTGGGCGGCCGGTACGAGCAGTACTTC; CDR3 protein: CASSPLDLGGRYEQYF
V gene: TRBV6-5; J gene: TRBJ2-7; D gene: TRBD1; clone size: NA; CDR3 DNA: TGTGCCAGCAGGCCCAGGGGGAACCCCTACTACGAGCAGTACTTC; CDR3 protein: CASRPRGNPYYEQYF
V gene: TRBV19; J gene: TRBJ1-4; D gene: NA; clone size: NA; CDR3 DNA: TGTGCCAGTAGTGCCAGGACAGCACTGGCGGGGGAAAAACTGTTTTTT; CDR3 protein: CASSARTALAGEKLFF
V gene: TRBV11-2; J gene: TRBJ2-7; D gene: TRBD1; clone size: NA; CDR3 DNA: TGTGCCAGCAGATCCCCCCGGGACAGGGACCACGAGCAGTACTTC; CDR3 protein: CASRSPRDRDHEQYF
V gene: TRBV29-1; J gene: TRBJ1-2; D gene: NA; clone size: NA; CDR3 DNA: TGCAGCGTTGAAGGGGGGCGCGGCTATGGCTACACCTTC; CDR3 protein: CSVEGGRGYGYTF
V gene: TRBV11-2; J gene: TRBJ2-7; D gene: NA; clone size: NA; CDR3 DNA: TGTGCCAGCAGCTTAGTATCGGAAACTTACGAGCAGTACTTC; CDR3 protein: CASSLVSETYEQYF
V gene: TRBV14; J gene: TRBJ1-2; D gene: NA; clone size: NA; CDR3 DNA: TGTGCCAGCAGCCAAGGCCGGACCGGGAGGCCCCTTGGCTACACCTTC; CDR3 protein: CASSQGRTGRPLGYTF
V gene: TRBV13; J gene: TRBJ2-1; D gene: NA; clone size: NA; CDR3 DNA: TGTGCCAGCAGCTTACTACTCGGACAGTGGGACAATGAGCAGTTCTTC; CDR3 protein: CASSLLLGQWDNEQFF
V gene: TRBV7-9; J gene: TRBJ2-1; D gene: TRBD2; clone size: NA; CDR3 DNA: TGTGCCAGCAGCCCACCGGTTCGTGGGAGGGCCCAGTATGAGCAGTTCTTC; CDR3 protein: CASSPPVRGRAQYEQFF
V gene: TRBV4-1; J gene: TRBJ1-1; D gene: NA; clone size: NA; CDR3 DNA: TGCGCCAGCAGCCACCCAGTGGCAGGGCCATCCACTGAAGCTTTCTTT; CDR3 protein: CASSHPVAGPSTEAFF
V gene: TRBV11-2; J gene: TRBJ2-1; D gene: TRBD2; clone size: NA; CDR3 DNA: TGTGCCAGCAGCTTAGGAGCCGGGAGGGCTTTGGATGAGCAGTTCTTC; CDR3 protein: CASSLGAGRALDEQFF
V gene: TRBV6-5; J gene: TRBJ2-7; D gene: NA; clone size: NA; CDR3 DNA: TGTGCCAGCAGTTACCGGCACGGGCGGTACGAGCAGTACTTC; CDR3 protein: CASSYRHGRYEQYF
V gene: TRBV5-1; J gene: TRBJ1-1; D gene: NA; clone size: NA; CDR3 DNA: TGCGCCAGCAGCTTGGTAGTTTCAAGGATGAACACTGAAGCTTTCTTT; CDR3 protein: CASSLVVSRMNTEAFF
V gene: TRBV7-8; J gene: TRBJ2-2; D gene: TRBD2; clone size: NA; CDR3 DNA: TGTGCCAGCAGCTTAGCGGGACTAGTGGTGAGCGCCGGGGAGCTGTTTTTT; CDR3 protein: CASSLAGLVVSAGELFF
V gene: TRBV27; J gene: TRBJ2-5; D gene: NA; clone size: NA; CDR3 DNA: TGTGCCAGCAGGGCGGGAAATGAAGAGACCCAGTACTTC; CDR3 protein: CASRAGNEETQYF
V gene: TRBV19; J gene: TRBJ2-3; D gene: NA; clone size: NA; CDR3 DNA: TGTGCCAGTAGTTTCGCCCGGGGGCCGACAGATACGCAGTATTTT; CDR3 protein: CASSFARGPTDTQYF
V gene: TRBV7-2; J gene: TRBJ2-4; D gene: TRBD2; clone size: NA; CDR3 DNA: TGTGCCAGCAGCTTAGTTGGGCGGGAGATATGGACCAAAAACATTCAGTACTTC; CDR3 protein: CASSLVGREIWTKNIQYF
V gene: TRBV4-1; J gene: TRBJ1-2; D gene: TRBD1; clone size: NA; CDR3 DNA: TGCGCCAGCAGCCAAGGGACAGGTTATGGCTACACCTTC; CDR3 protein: CASSQGTGYGYTF
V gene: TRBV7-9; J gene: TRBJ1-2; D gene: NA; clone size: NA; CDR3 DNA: TGTGCCAGCACCCCTGGCGTGAGTGGGGGGGCGGTTGGCTACACCTTC; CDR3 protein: CASTPGVSGGAVGYTF
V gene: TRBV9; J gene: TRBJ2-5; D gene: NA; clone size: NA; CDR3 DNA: TGTGCCAGCAGCGGAGGAGGGGGTGAGACCCAGTACTTC; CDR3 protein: CASSGGGGETQYF
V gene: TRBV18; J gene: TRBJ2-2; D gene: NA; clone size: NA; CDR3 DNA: TGTGCCAGCTCACCACCGTCCGCGGAAACAACCGCGAACACCGGGGAGCTGTTTTTT; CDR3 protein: CASSPPSAETTANTGELFF
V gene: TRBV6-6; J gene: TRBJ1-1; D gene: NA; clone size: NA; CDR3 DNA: TGTGCCAGCAGTTACTCAGGGGAAGACAGTCTCACTGAAGCTTTCTTT; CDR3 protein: CASSYSGEDSLTEAFF
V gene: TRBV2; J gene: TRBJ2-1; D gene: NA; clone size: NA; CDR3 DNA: TGTGCCGGGACGGACCAATACAATGAGCAGTTCTTC; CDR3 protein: CAGTDQYNEQFF
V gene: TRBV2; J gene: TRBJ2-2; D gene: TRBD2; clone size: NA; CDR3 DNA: TGTGCCAGCAGTGAGGGGCTAGCGGGAGGGCCAAACACCGGGGAGCTGTTTTTT; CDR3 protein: CASSEGLAGGPNTGELFF
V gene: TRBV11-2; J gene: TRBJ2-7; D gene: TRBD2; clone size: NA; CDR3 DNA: TGTGCCAGCAGCTTAGTGGGGGGGTCCTACGAGCAGTACTTC; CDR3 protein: CASSLVGGSYEQYF
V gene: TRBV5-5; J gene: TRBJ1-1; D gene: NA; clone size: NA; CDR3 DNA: TGTGCCAGCAGCACCTCTGGGGTACCCTACACTGAAGCTTTCTTT; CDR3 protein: CASSTSGVPYTEAFF
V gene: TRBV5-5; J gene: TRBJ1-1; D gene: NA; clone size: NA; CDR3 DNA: TGTGCCAGCAGCTTGGCGGGACAACTGAACACTGAAGCTTTCTTT; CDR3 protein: CASSLAGQLNTEAFF
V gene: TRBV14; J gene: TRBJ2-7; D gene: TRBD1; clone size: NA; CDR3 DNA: TGTGCCAGCAGTCCGACAGGGGGGAGCTCCTACGAGCAGTACTTC; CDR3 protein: CASSPTGGSSYEQYF
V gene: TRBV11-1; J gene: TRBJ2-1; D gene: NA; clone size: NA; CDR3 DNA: TGTGCCAGCAGCTTCGTTTACAATGAGCAGTTCTTC; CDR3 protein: CASSFVYNEQFF
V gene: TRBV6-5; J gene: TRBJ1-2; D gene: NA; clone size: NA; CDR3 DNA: TGTGCCAGCAGTTACTCGCAGGGGCCCTTCTATGGCTACACCTTC; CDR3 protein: CASSYSQGPFYGYTF
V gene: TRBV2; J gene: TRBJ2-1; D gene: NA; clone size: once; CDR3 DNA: TGTGCCAGCAGTGAAGGGCACCCTTTAGATGAGCAGTTCTTC; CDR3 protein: CASSEGHPLDEQFF
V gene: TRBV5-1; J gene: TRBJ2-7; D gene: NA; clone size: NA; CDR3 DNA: TGCGCCAGCAGCTTGGGACACGGGTACGAGCAGTACTTC; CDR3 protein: CASSLGHGYEQYF